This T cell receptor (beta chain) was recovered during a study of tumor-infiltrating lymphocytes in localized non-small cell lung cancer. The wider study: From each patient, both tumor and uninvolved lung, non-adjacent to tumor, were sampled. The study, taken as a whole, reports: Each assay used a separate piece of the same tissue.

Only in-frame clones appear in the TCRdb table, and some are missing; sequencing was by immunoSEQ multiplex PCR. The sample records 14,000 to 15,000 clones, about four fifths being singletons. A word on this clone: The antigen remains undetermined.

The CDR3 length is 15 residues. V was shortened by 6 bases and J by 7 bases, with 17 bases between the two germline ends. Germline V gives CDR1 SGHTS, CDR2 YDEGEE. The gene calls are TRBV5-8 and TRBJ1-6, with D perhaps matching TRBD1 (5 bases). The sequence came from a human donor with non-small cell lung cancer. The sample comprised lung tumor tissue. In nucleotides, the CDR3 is TGTGCCAGCACCCAATGGGGGGGTAGCAATTCACCCCTCCACTTT. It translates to CASTQWGGSNSPLHF.